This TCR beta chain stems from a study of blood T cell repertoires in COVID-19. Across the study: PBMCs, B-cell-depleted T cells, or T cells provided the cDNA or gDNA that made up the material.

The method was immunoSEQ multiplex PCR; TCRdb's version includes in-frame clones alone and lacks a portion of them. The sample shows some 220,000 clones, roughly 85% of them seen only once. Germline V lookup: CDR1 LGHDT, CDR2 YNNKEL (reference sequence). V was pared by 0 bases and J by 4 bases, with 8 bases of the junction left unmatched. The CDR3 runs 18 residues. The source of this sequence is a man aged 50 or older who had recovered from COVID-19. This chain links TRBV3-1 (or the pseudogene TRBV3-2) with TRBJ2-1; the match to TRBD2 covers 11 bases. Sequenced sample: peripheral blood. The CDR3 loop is CASSQDMPSGRPYNEQFF. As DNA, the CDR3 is TGTGCCAGCAGCCAAGATATGCCTAGCGGGAGGCCATACAATGAGCAGTTCTTC.